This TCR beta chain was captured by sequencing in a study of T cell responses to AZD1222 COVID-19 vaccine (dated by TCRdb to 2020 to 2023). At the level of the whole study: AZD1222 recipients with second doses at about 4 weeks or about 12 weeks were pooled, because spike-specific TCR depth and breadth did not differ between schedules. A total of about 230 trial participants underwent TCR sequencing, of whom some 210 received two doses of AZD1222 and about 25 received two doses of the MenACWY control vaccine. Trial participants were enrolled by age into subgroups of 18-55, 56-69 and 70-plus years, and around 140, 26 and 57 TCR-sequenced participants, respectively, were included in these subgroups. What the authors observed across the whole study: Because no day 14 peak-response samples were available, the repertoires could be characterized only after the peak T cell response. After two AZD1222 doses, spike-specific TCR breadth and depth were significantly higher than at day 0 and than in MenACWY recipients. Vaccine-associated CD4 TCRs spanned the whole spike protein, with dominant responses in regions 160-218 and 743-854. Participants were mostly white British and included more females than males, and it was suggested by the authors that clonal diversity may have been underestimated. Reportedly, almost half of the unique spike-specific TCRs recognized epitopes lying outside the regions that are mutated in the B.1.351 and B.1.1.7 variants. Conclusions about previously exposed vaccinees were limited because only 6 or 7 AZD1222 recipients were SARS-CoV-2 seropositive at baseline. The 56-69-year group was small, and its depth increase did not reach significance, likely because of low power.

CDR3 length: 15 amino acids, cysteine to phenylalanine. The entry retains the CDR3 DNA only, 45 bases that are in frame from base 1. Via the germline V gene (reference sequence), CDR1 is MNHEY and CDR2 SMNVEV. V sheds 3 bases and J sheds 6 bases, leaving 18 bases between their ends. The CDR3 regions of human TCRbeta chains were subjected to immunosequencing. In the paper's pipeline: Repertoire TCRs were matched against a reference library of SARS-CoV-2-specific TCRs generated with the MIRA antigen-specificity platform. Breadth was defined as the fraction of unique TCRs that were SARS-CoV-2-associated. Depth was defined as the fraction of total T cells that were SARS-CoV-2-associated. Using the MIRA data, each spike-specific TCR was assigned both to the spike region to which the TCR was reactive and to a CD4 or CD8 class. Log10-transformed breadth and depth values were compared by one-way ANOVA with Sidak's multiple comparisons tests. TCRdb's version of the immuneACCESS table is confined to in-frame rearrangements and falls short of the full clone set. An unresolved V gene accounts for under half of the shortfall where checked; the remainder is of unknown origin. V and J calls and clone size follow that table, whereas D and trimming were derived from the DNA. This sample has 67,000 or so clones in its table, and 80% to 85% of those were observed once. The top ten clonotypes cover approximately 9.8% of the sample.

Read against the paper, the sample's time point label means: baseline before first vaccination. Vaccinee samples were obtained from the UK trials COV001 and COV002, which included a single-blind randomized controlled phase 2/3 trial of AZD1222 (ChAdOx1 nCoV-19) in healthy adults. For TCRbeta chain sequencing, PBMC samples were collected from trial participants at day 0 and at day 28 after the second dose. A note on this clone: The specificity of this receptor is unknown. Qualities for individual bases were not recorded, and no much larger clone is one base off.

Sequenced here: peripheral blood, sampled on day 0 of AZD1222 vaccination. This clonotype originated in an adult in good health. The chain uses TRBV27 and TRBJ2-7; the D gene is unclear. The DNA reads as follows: TGTGCCAGCAGTTTGAGTAGGGCAGTAGGACGCGAGCAGTACTTC. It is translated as CASSLSRAVGREQYF.